These T cell receptor beta chains were read from a single sample in a study of T cell responses to AZD1222 COVID-19 vaccine. Profiled with immunoSEQ multiplex PCR; TCRdb holds only in-frame clones, not every one. Of around 100,000 clones listed, about 94% were seen once; the top ten hold less than 6.5%. Specimen: peripheral blood, collected on day 0 of AZD1222 vaccination. The receptors shown here come from an adult in good health. The CDR3 runs from the conserved cysteine through the conserved F or W.

>14|TRBV2
CASLTEGRSGELFF
>15|TRBV9
CASSPGLAGLNTQYF
>14|TRBV7-2
CASSTGPADEKLFF
>14|TRBV3-1/TRBV3-2
CASSPVGSGGIQYF
>14|TRBV27
CASSPSTGGRLQHF
>15|TRBV6-5
CASRSSGRAFYEQYF
>15|TRBV15
CATGQGATTNEKLFF
>14|TRBV2
CASSEAHRNTEAFF
>16|TRBV28
CASSSTTSGSGETQYF
>15|TRBV4-1
CASSQVPLAGDEQYF
>15|TRBV3-1/TRBV3-2
CASSQWTGIQETQYF
>16|TRBV19
CASRGKGVRQEKPQHF
>15|TRBV3-1/TRBV3-2
CASSQVIAGASEQFF
>14|TRBV2
CASRDWDRIYEQYF
>16|TRBV20-1
CSASDSYSGRKETQYF
>16|TRBV2
CASRATSGRGVYEQYF
>15|TRBV5-1
CASGAGGALNNEQFF
>13|TRBV10-3
CAISTDAQTEAFF
>13|TRBV29-1
CSVEETAGNTIYF
>18|TRBV7-2
CASSLGATSGGSSYEQYF
>13|TRBV27
CASQVGSTDTQYF
>16|TRBV7-9
CASSSRLAASYNEQFF
>12|TRBV5-1
CASSLGQGRLFF
>15|TRBV7-2
CASSFSSGLYNEQFF
>11|TRBV2
CASRRGNEQFF
>16|TRBV15
CATSRGSFSGANVLTF
>16|TRBV10-2
CASSSEGASYNSPLHF
>11|TRBV10-2
CASRGYYGYTF
>15|TRBV19
CASSIRTGGIYEQYF
>14|TRBV6-1
CASSEAWSNQPQHF
>15|TRBV4-2
CASSQDGGQGNEQYF
>13|TRBV5-5
CASSFVASYGYTF
>15|TRBV3-1/TRBV3-2
CASSQSAYGGTEAFF
>16|TRBV11-2
CASSPSLAGGTNTQYF
>12|TRBV3-1/TRBV3-2
CASSQEGTEAFF
>14|TRBV30
CAWSPGQKNTEAFF
>15|TRBV6-6
CASSYRVGIGGGQYF
>16|TRBV2
CASRPGRGFSYNEQFF
>14|TRBV21-1
CASSKSYRGYEQYF
>15|TRBV7-9
CASSPGVALGEKLFF
>13|TRBV30
CAWSVRRDTEAFF
>15|TRBV5-1
CASSFGQGTNEKLFF